These 2 T cell receptor beta chains came from one sample sequenced in a study of blood T cell repertoires in COVID-19. Sequencing used immunoSEQ multiplex PCR; TCRdb keeps in-frame clones, though not all of them. Altogether more than 250,000 clones are present, over 75% being singletons, with the ten largest covering 10%. Sequencing was performed on PBMCs or T cells enriched from blood (not recorded which). These receptors all stem from a woman aged 18-29 years who had recovered from COVID-19.

This clone was counted a single time. This sequence joins TRBV5-4 and TRBJ2-6, with 10 bases that match TRBD1. The germline CDR1 and CDR2 sequences are SGHNT and YYREEE (reference sequence). V lost 6 bases and J lost 2; bases outside the gene matches: 17. The CDR3 length is 20 residues. CDR3 nucleotides: TGTGCCAGCAACATTGGAGGGACAGGGGCCTTTTTGACTGGGGCCAACGTCCTGACTTTC. Translation gives CASNIGGTGAFLTGANVLTF. Supplemented by reference TRBV5-4 and TRBJ2-6, the full variable domain reads ETGVTQSPTHLIKTRGQQVTLRCSSQSGHNTVSWYQQALGQGPQFIFQYYREEENGRGNFPPRFSGLQFPNYSSELNVNALELDDSALYLCASNIGGTGAFLTGANVLTFGAGSRLTVL.

The chain carries TRBV12-3 or TRBV12-4 and TRBJ1-2; D unclear. Trimming took off 5 bases at V and 4 bases at J, with 5 bases between the two ends. The CDR3 spans 11 residues. In nucleotides, the CDR3 is TGTGCCAGCAGTCCCGGCTATGGCTACACCTTC. Protein sequence: CASSPGYGYTF.